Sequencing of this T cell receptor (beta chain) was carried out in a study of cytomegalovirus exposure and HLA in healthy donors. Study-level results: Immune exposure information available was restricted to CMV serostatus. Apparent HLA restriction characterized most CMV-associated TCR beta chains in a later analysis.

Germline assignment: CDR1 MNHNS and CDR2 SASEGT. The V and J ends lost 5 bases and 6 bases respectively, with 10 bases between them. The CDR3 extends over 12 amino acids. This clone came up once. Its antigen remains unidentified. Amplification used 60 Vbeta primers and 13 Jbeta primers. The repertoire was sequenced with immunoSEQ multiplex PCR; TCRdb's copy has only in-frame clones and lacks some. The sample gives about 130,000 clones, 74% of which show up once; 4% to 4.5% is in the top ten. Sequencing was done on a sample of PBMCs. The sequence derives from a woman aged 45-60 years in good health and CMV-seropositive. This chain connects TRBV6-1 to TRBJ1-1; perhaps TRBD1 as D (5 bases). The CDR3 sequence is CASSQGFAEAFF. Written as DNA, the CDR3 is TGTGCCAGCAGTCAGGGTTTCGCTGAAGCTTTCTTT.